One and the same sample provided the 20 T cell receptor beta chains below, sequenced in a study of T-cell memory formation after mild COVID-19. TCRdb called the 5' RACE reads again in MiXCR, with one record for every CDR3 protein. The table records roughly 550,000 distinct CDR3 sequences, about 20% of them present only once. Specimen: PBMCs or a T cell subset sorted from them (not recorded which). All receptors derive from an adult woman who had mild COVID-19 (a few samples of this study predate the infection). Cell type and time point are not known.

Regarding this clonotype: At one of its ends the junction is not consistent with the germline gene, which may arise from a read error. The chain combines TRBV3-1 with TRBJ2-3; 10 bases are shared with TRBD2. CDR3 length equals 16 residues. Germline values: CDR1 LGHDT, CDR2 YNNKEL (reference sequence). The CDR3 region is CGSSQSGGARTDTQYF. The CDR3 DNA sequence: TGTGGCAGCAGCCAAAGCGGGGGGGCCCGCACAGATACGCAGTATTTT.

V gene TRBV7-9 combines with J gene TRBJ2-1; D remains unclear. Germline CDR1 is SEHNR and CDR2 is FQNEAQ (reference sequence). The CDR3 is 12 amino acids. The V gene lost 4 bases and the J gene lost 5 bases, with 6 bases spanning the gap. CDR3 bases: TGTGCCAGCAGCTCCCTTAACAATGAGCAGTTCTTC. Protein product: CASSSLNNEQFF.

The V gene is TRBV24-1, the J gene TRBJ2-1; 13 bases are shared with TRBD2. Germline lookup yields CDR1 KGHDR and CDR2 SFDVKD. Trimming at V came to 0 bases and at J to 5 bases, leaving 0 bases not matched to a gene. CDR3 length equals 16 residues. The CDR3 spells CATSDLGTSGNNEQFF. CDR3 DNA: TGTGCCACCAGTGATTTGGGGACTAGCGGGAACAATGAGCAGTTCTTC.

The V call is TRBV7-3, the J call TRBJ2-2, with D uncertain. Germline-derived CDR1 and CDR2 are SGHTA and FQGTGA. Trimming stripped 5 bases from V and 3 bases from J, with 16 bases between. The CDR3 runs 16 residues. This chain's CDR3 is CASSRTARSDTGELFF. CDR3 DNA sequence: TGTGCCAGCAGCCGCACCGCAAGGTCGGACACCGGGGAGCTGTTTTTT.

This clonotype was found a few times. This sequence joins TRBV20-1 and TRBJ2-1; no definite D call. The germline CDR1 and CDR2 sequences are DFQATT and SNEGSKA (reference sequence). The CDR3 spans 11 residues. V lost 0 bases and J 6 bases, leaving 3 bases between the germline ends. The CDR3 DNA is TGCAGTGCTAGAGAGGTCAATGAGCAGTTCTTC. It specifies CSAREVNEQFF.

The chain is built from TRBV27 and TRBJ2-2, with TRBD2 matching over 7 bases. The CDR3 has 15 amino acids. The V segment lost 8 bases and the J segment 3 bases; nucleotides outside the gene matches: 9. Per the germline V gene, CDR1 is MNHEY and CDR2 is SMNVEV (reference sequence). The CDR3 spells CASGLPGLHTGELFF. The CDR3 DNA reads TGTGCCAGCGGGTTGCCGGGACTACACACCGGGGAGCTGTTTTTT.

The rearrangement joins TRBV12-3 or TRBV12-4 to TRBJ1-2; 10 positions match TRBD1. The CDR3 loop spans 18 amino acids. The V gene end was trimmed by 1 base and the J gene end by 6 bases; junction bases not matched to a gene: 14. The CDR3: CASSLVRVRDRGSNGYTF. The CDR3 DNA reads TGTGCCAGCAGTTTAGTGCGGGTACGGGACAGGGGATCAAATGGCTACACCTTC.

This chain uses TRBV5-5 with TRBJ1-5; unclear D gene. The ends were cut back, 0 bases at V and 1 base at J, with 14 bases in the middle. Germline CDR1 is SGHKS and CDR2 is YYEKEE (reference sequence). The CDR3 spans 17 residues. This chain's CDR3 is CASSLERPTGSNQPQHF. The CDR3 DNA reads TGTGCCAGCAGCTTGGAGCGGCCGACCGGGAGCAATCAGCCCCAGCATTTT. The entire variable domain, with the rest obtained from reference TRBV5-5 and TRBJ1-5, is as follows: DAGVTQSPTHLIKTRGQQVTLRCSPISGHKSVSWYQQVLGQGPQFIFQYYEKEERGRGNFPDRFSARQFPNYSSELNVNALLLGDSALYLCASSLERPTGSNQPQHFGDGTRLSIL.

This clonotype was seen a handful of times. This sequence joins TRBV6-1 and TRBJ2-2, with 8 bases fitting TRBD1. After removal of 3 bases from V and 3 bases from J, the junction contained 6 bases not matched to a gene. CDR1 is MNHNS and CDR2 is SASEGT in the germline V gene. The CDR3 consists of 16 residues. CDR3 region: CASSDRGRGYTGELFF. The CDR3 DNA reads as TGTGCCAGCAGTGACAGGGGGCGCGGGTACACCGGGGAGCTGTTTTTT.

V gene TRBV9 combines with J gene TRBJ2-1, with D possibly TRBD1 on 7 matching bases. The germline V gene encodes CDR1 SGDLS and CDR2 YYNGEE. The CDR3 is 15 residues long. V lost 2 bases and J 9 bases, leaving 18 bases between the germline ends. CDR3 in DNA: TGTGCCAGCAGCGTCGGGCAGGGGGGACTGGTTGAGCAGTTCTTC. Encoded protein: CASSVGQGGLVEQFF.

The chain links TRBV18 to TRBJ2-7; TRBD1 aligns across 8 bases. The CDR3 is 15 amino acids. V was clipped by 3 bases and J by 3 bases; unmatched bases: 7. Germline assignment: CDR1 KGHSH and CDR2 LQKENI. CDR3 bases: TGTGCCAGCTCACCTTCGAGGACAGGGAACTACGAGCAGTACTTC. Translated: CASSPSRTGNYEQYF. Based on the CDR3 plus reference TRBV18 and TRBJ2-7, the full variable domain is NAGVMQNPRHLVRRRGQEARLRCSPMKGHSHVYWYRQLPEEGLKFMVYLQKENIIDESGMPKERFSAEFPKEGPSILRIQQVVRGDSAAYFCASSPSRTGNYEQYFGPGTRLTVT.

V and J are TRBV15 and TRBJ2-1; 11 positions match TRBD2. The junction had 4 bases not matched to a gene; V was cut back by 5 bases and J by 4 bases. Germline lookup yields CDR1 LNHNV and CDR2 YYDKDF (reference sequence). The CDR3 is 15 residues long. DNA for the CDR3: TGTGCCACCAGCGGTCTAGCGGGGGGATACAATGAGCAGTTCTTC. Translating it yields CATSGLAGGYNEQFF.

In nucleotides, the CDR3 is TGTGCCAGCAGGAGACAGGACAATTCACCCCTCCACTTT. Translating gives CASRRQDNSPLHF. V gene TRBV6-5 combines with J gene TRBJ1-6; D perhaps matches TRBD1 (6 bases). CDR1 is MNHEY and CDR2 is SVGAGI in the germline V gene. Trimming took off 6 bases at V and 7 bases at J, with 10 bases between the two ends. The CDR3 loop spans 13 amino acids.

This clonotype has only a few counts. The CDR3 DNA sequence: TGTGCCAGCAGCATACCGGGACTAGTCCGGGCCGGGGAGACCCAGTACTTC. It translates to CASSIPGLVRAGETQYF. The V gene is TRBV7-2, the J gene TRBJ2-5; TRBD2 matches 8 bases. Germline lookup yields CDR1 SGHTA and CDR2 FQGNSA. This CDR3 is 17 amino acids long. The ends lost 5 bases at V and 5 bases at J; junction bases unmatched: 16.

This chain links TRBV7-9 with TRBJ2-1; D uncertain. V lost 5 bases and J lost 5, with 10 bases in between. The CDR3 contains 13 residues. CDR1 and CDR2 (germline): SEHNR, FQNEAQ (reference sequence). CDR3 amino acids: CASSNPWDNEQFF. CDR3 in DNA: TGTGCCAGCAGCAACCCTTGGGACAATGAGCAGTTCTTC.

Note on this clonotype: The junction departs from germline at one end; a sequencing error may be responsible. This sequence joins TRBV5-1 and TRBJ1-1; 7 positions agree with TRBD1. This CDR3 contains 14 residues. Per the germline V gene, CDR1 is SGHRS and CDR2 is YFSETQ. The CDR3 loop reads CASGLAGGGTEAFF. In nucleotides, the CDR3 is TGCGCCAGCGGCTTGGCAGGGGGTGGCACTGAAGCTTTCTTT. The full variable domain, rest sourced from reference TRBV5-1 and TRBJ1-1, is KAGVTQTPRYLIKTRGQQVTLSCSPISGHRSVSWYQQTPGQGLQFLFEYFSETQRNKGNFPGRFSGRQFSNSRSEMNVSTLELGDSALYLCASGLAGGGTEAFFGQGTRLTVV.

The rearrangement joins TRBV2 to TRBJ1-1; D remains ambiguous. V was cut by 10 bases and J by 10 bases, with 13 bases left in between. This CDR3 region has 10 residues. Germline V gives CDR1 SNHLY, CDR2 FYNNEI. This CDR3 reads CAISLGGAFF. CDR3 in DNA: TGTGCCATCTCACTCGGCGGAGCTTTCTTT.

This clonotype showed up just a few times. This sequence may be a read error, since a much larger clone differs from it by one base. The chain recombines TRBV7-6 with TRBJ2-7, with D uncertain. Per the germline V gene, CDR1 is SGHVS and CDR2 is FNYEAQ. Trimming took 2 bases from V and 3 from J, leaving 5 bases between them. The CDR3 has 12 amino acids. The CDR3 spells CASSLQDYEQYF. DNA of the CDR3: TGTGCCAGCAGCTTACAGGACTACGAGCAGTACTTC.

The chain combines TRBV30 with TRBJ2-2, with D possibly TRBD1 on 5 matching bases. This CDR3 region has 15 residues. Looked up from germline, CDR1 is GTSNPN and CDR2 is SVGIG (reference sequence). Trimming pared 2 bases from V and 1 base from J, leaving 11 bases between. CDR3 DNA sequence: TGTGCCTGGAGTTACCTTGGACAGAACACCGGGGAGCTGTTTTTT. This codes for CAWSYLGQNTGELFF. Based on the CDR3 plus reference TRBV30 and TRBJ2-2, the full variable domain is SQTIHQWPATLVQPVGSPLSLECTVEGTSNPNLYWYRQAAGRGLQLLFYSVGIGQISSEVPQNLSASRPQDRQFILSSKKLLLSDSGFYLCAWSYLGQNTGELFFGEGSRLTVL.

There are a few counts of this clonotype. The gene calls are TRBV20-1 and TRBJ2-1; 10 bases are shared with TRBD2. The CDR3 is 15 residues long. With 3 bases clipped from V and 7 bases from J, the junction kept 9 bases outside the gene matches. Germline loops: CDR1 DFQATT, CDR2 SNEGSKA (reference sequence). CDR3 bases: TGCAGTGCTAGGAAGATGGCTAGCGGGAGAAATGAGCAGTTCTTC. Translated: CSARKMASGRNEQFF.